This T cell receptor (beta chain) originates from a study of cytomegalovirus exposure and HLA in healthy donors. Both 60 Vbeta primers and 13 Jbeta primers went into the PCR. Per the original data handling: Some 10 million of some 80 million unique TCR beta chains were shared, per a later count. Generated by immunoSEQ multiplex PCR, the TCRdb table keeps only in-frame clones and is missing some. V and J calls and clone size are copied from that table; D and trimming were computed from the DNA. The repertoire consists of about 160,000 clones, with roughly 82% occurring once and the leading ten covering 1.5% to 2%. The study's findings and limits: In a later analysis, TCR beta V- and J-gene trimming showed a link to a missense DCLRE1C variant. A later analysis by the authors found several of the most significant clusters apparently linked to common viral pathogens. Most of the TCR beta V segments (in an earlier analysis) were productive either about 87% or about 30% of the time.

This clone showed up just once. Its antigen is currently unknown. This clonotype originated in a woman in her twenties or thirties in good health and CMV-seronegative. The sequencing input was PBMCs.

Here the CDR3 DNA reads TGTGCCAGCAGCTTACGAGAATACAATGAGCAGTTCTTC. This codes for CASSLREYNEQFF. The rearrangement joins TRBV11-2 to TRBJ2-1; D uncertain. The CDR3 totals 13 residues. From germline, CDR1 is SGHAT and CDR2 FQNNGV. Deletions cut 2 bases from V and 4 bases from J, with 6 bases between.